This T cell receptor (beta chain) was sequenced during a study of regulatory T cells in long-lasting Graves disease. Regarding the study as a whole: New patients shared fewer public clonotypes (approximately 970) than persistent patients did (roughly 2,700).

A note on this clonotype: No antigen is known for it.

Building the TCR beta libraries relied on iRepertoire HTBI primers, and CDR3 regions underwent Arm-PCR. MiXCR, run by TCRdb on the multiplex PCR reads, gives a single entry per CDR3 protein. The top ten hold around 10% of the sample, which has almost 450,000 distinct CDR3 sequences, approximately 16% seen once. Time point defined: newly diagnosed GD, antithyroid drugs for less than 3 months. TCR sequences were obtained from RNA taken from PBMCs. The data were also submitted as part of a second study, on T cells in Graves' hyperthyroidism and ophthalmopathy. That report adds: Based on clinical symptoms, serum thyroxine and TRAb, thyroid ultrasound and orbital computed tomography, diagnoses were reached.

The TCR originated in a woman in her 30s with Graves disease. The sequenced sample was peripheral blood mononuclear cells (PBMCs), obtained at new diagnosis, from a patient treated with antithyroid drugs.

The CDR3, as DNA: TGCAGCGCTGAGGCGACGACCAAAAACATTCAGTACTTC. Its protein is CSAEATTKNIQYF. The chain employs TRBV29-1 and TRBJ2-4; D uncertain. The ends were cut back, 7 bases at V and 2 bases at J, with 12 bases in the middle. This CDR3 comprises 13 residues. CDR1 and CDR2 (germline): SQVTM, ANQGSEA.